Shown below are 27 T cell receptor beta chains from a single sample sequenced in a study of control samples from healthy donors and cancer patients. Assay used: immunoSEQ multiplex PCR; TCRdb lists only in-frame clones, some missing. This table holds around 110,000 clones, over 85% found once. The specimen sequenced was blood. The receptors derive from a man younger than 40 in good health.

The chain uses TRBV19 and TRBJ2-5; 13 nucleotides match TRBD2. This CDR3 region has 15 residues. Germline V gene lookup returns CDR1 LNHDA and CDR2 SQIVND (reference sequence). V gave up 9 bases and J gave up 3 bases; unmatched junction bases: 7. DNA of the CDR3: TGTGCCAGGAGGACTAGCGGGGGCCACAAAGAGACCCAGTACTTC. The encoded protein is CARRTSGGHKETQYF. Complete variable domain (other parts from reference TRBV19 and TRBJ2-5): DGGITQSPKYLFRKEGQNVTLSCEQNLNHDAMYWYRQDPGQGLRLIYYSQIVNDFQKGDIAEGYSVSREKKESFPLTVTSAQKNPTAFYLCARRTSGGHKETQYFGPGTRLLVL.

This clone was found once. In DNA, the CDR3 is TGCGCCAGCAGCTTGCGTCGGGGGACTGGGGCCAACGTCCTGACTTTC. Translated, it gives CASSLRRGTGANVLTF. The J gene is TRBJ2-6, the V gene TRBV5-1; perhaps TRBD2 as D (6 bases). CDR1 SGHRS and CDR2 YFSETQ come from the germline V gene. The V end lost 1 base, the J end lost 2 bases, and 10 bases lay between the germline ends. The CDR3 contains 16 residues.

The chain joins TRBV2 to TRBJ1-1; D is perhaps TRBD1 (6 bases). V was shortened by 7 bases and J by 2 bases, with 17 bases between the two germline ends. This CDR3 contains 15 residues. CDR1 and CDR2 (germline): SNHLY, FYNNEI. This CDR3 reads CASNPFGQLNTEAFF. For the CDR3, the DNA is TGTGCCAGCAACCCCTTCGGACAGTTAAACACTGAAGCTTTCTTT.

The rearrangement uses TRBV30 and TRBJ1-2; possible D gene TRBD1, 5 bases. The CDR3 contains 14 residues. Per germline, CDR1 GTSNPN and CDR2 SVGIG (reference sequence). The V gene lost 5 bases and the J gene lost 0 bases, with 13 bases spanning the gap. The CDR3 is CAWVPQGTNYGYTF. In DNA, the CDR3 is TGTGCCTGGGTCCCCCAGGGAACTAACTATGGCTACACCTTC.

The chain combines TRBV3-1 (or the pseudogene TRBV3-2) with TRBJ2-3; possibly TRBD2 for D (5 bases). Germline assignment: CDR1 LGHDT and CDR2 YNNKEL (reference sequence). V was cut by 3 bases and J by 3 bases, with 7 bases left in between. This CDR3 contains 13 residues. The CDR3 sequence is CASSHGETDTQYF. The CDR3 DNA is TGTGCCAGCAGCCACGGGGAGACAGATACGCAGTATTTT.

This clone occurred once. The rearrangement links TRBV12-3 or TRBV12-4 to TRBJ2-7, with 8 bases matching TRBD1. This CDR3 contains 12 residues. V lost 5 bases, J lost 3 bases, and 0 bases stayed unmatched. The CDR3 loop reads CASSGTGYEQYF. CDR3 in DNA: TGTGCCAGCAGTGGGACAGGCTACGAGCAGTACTTC.

The rearrangement joins TRBV18 to TRBJ2-7; D is possibly TRBD1 or TRBD2 (5 bases each). This CDR3 spans 14 amino acids. V shed 3 bases and J shed 1 base, with 10 bases lying between them. Germline loops: CDR1 KGHSH, CDR2 LQKENI. CDR3 loop: CASSPRDGSYEQYV. The CDR3 coding sequence is TGTGCCAGCTCACCCCGGGACGGATCCTACGAGCAGTACGTC.

The chain recombines TRBV9 with TRBJ2-2; TRBD2 agrees at 9 bases. Germline CDR1 is SGDLS and CDR2 is YYNGEE. The CDR3 spans 16 residues. The V and J ends lost 0 bases and 4 bases, in that order; junction bases with no gene match: 4. In DNA form, the CDR3 reads TGTGCCAGCAGCGTAGCGGCGGGGGGGCCCACCGGGGAGCTGTTTTTT. Residues: CASSVAAGGPTGELFF.

V gene TRBV24-1 combines with J gene TRBJ2-1; the D gene is possibly TRBD2 (5 bases). The V end was cut by 7 bases, the J end by 6 bases, with 15 bases between. The CDR3 extends over 14 amino acids. Germline lookup yields CDR1 KGHDR and CDR2 SFDVKD. The CDR3 sequence: CATRAPHGLNEQFF. The CDR3 nucleotides read TGTGCCACCAGAGCTCCGCACGGACTCAATGAGCAGTTCTTC.

V and J are TRBV5-6 and TRBJ1-2, with D perhaps TRBD1 (6 bases). Germline CDR1 SGHDT, CDR2 YYEEEE. CDR3 length: 15 amino acids. V was clipped by 2 bases and J by 0 bases, with 11 bases between them. The CDR3 sequence is CASSFGTWTNYGYTF. The CDR3 DNA is TGTGCCAGCAGCTTTGGGACATGGACTAACTATGGCTACACCTTC.

CDR3 nucleotides: TGTGCCAGCAGTTACCCACAGGGACCGGGGAACTATGGCTACACCTTC. Its protein is CASSYPQGPGNYGYTF. The rearrangement joins TRBV6-6 to TRBJ1-2, with a possible D match to TRBD1 (6 bases). The V end was cut by 2 bases, the J end by 2 bases, with 15 bases between. Per the germline V gene, CDR1 is MNHNY and CDR2 is SVGAGI (reference sequence). The CDR3 has 16 residues.

In its sample, this clone was seen once. The chain links TRBV11-2 to TRBJ2-7; TRBD1 matches at 7 bases. V lost 5 bases, J lost 0 bases, and 10 bases stayed unmatched. The CDR3 runs to 16 residues. Germline lookup yields CDR1 SGHAT and CDR2 FQNNGV. The CDR3 bases are TGTGCCAGCAGCCGATTGGACAGGACATTCTCCTACGAGCAGTACTTC. Amino acid sequence: CASSRLDRTFSYEQYF.

V gene TRBV7-9 combines with J gene TRBJ2-7, with D perhaps TRBD1 (5 bases). CDR3 size: 13 residues. Germline V gene data show CDR1 as SEHNR and CDR2 as FQNEAQ (reference sequence). V gave up 1 base and J gave up 4 bases, with 8 bases separating them. In DNA, the CDR3 is TGTGCCAGCAGCTTAGGGGCAGGGTACGAGCAGTACGTC. Protein product: CASSLGAGYEQYV.

The chain combines TRBV5-1 with TRBJ1-4, with D unresolved. CDR1 is SGHRS and CDR2 is YFSETQ in the germline V gene. Trimming took off 3 bases at V and 6 bases at J, with 18 bases between the two ends. This CDR3 region has 16 residues. CDR3 residues: CASSSGSPIRDEKLFF. The CDR3 DNA sequence: TGCGCCAGCAGCTCCGGTTCGCCGATTCGAGATGAAAAACTGTTTTTT.

The chain recombines TRBV7-3 with TRBJ2-3, with a tentative D call TRBD2 (6 bases). Trimming removed 5 bases from V and 0 bases from J, with 15 bases in between. Per the germline V gene, CDR1 is SGHTA and CDR2 is FQGTGA. CDR3 length: 16 residues. CDR3 DNA: TGTGCCAGCAGCCCTAGACTAGATCCTAGCACAGATACGCAGTATTTT. Translated, it gives CASSPRLDPSTDTQYF.

V is TRBV4-2 and J is TRBJ1-5, with a tentative D call TRBD1 (6 bases). The CDR3 contains 18 residues. V lost 2 bases, J lost 0 bases, and 17 bases lay in between. The germline V gene encodes CDR1 LGHNA and CDR2 YNFKEQ. CDR3 coding DNA: TGTGCCAGCAGCCAAACCTTCGACAGGACCTTTAGCAATCAGCCCCAGCATTTT. It yields the protein CASSQTFDRTFSNQPQHF.

The chain links TRBV4-1 to TRBJ2-1; D call uncertain. Germline V gene sequence: CDR1 MGHRA, CDR2 YSYEKL. Trimming removed 1 base at V and 8 bases at J, with 12 bases between. CDR3 length: 14 amino acids. DNA for the CDR3: TGCGCCAGCAGCCAAGTGGTCACCGCCGATGAGCAGTTCTTC. It encodes CASSQVVTADEQFF.

The V and J genes are TRBV25-1 and TRBJ2-5, with 8 bases fitting TRBD2. With V trimmed by 5 bases and J by 5 bases, 13 bases remained unmatched. Germline values: CDR1 MGHDK, CDR2 SYGVNS. CDR3 length: 16 amino acids. CDR3 amino acids: CASSTGGGPVEETQYF. Here the CDR3 DNA reads TGTGCCAGCAGTACCGGGGGGGGACCCGTTGAGGAGACCCAGTACTTC.

The chain links TRBV3-1 (or the pseudogene TRBV3-2) to TRBJ2-3, with D tentatively TRBD1 or TRBD2 (6 bases each). Germline CDR1 LGHDT, CDR2 YNNKEL (reference sequence). The CDR3 runs to 14 residues. The V and J ends lost 1 base and 2 bases respectively, with 7 bases between them. CDR3 in DNA: TGTGCCAGCAGCCAAGGGGGGGCCACAGATACGCAGTATTTT. Its translation: CASSQGGATDTQYF.

As regards this clone: Other DNA variants within this sample encode the same CDR3. The chain has TRBV6-2 or TRBV6-3 and TRBJ1-2, with TRBD1 as a possible D gene (6 bases). This CDR3 contains 15 residues. CDR1 and CDR2 from the germline V gene are MNHEY and SVGEGT. The ends were cut back, 0 bases at V and 4 bases at J, with 12 bases in the middle. This chain's CDR3 is CASSYSWGAGYGYTF. The CDR3 DNA is TGTGCCAGCAGTTACTCGTGGGGGGCTGGCTATGGCTACACCTTC.

This CDR3 reads CASTFTIPQGARNTEAFF. CDR3 sequence (DNA): TGTGCCAGCACCTTCACCATCCCTCAGGGGGCGAGGAACACTGAAGCTTTCTTT. The chain employs TRBV11-2 and TRBJ1-1, with 8 positions matching TRBD1. CDR3 size: 18 residues. CDR1 SGHAT and CDR2 FQNNGV come from the germline V gene. J was trimmed by 1 base and V by 7 bases; bases with no gene match: 17.

The CDR3 sequence: CASRTWGAFGNTIYF. CDR3 nucleotide sequence: TGTGCCAGCAGGACGTGGGGGGCGTTTGGAAACACCATATATTTT. The chain couples TRBV6-6 to TRBJ1-3, with D possibly TRBD1 on 6 matching bases. V lost 6 bases and J lost 3, with 15 bases in between. The CDR3 covers 15 residues. Germline V gene data show CDR1 as MNHNY and CDR2 as SVGAGI (reference sequence).

The rearrangement links TRBV27 to TRBJ1-3, with D unclear. This CDR3 region has 15 residues. Deletions cut 0 bases from V and 7 bases from J, with 13 bases between. Germline values: CDR1 MNHEY, CDR2 SMNVEV (reference sequence). Here the CDR3 reads CASSLSVEGWNTIYF. In DNA, the CDR3 is TGTGCCAGCAGTTTATCGGTTGAGGGATGGAACACCATATATTTT.

This chain uses TRBV2 with TRBJ1-3; 7 positions agree with TRBD1. Trimming removed 10 bases from V and 8 bases from J; junction bases left unmatched: 11. CDR1 and CDR2 (germline): SNHLY, FYNNEI. This CDR3 has 13 residues. The CDR3 sequence: CAIPDRVADTIYF. CDR3 DNA sequence: TGTGCCATACCCGACAGGGTTGCAGACACCATATATTTT.

This chain joins TRBV19 and TRBJ1-2; the D is unclear. Trimming took off 10 bases at V and 8 bases at J, with 17 bases between the two ends. The CDR3 consists of 12 residues. Germline CDR1 and CDR2: LNHDA and SQIVND (reference sequence). DNA of the CDR3: TGTGCCACTCACTTGGACTTTTACGGCTACACCTTC. This sequence encodes CATHLDFYGYTF.

This clone was recorded once. This rearrangement joins TRBV5-5 to TRBJ1-2, with 9 bases aligning to TRBD1. Germline trimming cut 1 base from V and 8 bases from J; bases unmatched to any gene: 3. This CDR3 is 13 amino acids long. Germline CDR1 SGHKS, CDR2 YYEKEE (reference sequence). The CDR3 nucleotides are TGTGCCAGCAGCTTGAGGACAGGGGTCGGCTACACCTTC. This sequence encodes CASSLRTGVGYTF.

V gene TRBV2 combines with J gene TRBJ2-1, with TRBD2 matching over 9 bases. V trimming: 6 bases; J trimming: 0 bases; junction bases outside the gene matches: 9. The V gene's germline CDR1 is SNHLY and CDR2 FYNNEI. This CDR3 region has 17 residues. The CDR3, as DNA: TGTGCCAGCAGACCCAGTAGCGGGGGCCCCTCCTACAATGAGCAGTTCTTC. This translates into CASRPSSGGPSYNEQFF.